This TCR beta chain was identified in a study of blood T cell repertoires in COVID-19. Turning to the study itself: Donors in the United States, Italy and Spain gave samples during acute or convalescent COVID-19. PBMCs, B-cell-depleted T cells, or T cells were the source of the cDNA or gDNA that made up the material.

Authors' analysis steps: Amplified reference gene primers provided the basis for estimating nucleated cell counts. Method: immunoSEQ multiplex PCR; TCRdb's copy keeps in-frame clones and lacks some. V, J and clone size are taken as reported in that table, and D and trimming were inferred from the DNA itself. This sample has roughly 230,000 clones, with about 80% found just once. The source of this sequence is a man aged 45 to 65 with active or convalescent COVID-19. Sequencing was performed on peripheral blood.

CDR3 sequence reads: CASRLTGFYEQYF. CDR3 DNA: TGTGCCAGCAGACTGACAGGGTTCTACGAGCAGTACTTC. The rearrangement uses TRBV6-6 and TRBJ2-7, with TRBD1 identical over 7 bases. The V gene's germline CDR1 is MNHNY and CDR2 SVGAGI (reference sequence). This CDR3 region has 13 residues. After removal of 6 bases from V and 3 bases from J, the junction contained 5 bases not matched to a gene.